These 11 T cell receptor beta chains were sequenced from one sample in a study of STAT3 mutations in large granular lymphocyte leukemia. General study findings and limits: Every T-LGLL patient had at least one immunodominant TCRbeta clonotype.

Produced via immunoSEQ multiplex PCR; TCRdb's table is partial and in-frame only. The repertoire holds 10,000 or so clones, with approximately 87% as singletons. No antigens are known for them. The material sequenced was peripheral blood mononuclear cells. These receptor sequences come from a man at least 80 years old with T-cell large granular lymphocyte leukemia. Some clones in this sample may be carry-over from other donors' samples.

This chain links TRBV7-2 with TRBJ1-5, with unresolved D. This CDR3 region has 15 residues. Germline V gene data show CDR1 as SGHTA and CDR2 as FQGNSA. V dropped 5 bases and J dropped 2 bases, with 13 bases sitting between them. CDR3 nucleotides: TGTGCCAGCAGCCTCGATCCGGACGGCAATCAGCCCCAGCATTTT. Translating it yields CASSLDPDGNQPQHF. The full variable domain, with the rest looked up from reference TRBV7-2 and TRBJ1-5, is GAGVSQSPSNKVTEKGKDVELRCDPISGHTALYWYRQSLGQGLEFLIYFQGNSAPDKSGLPSDRFSAERTGGSVSTLTIQRTQQEDSAVYLCASSLDPDGNQPQHFGDGTRLSIL.

This chain joins TRBV5-1 and TRBJ1-4; the match to TRBD1 covers 7 bases. Germline V gene lookup returns CDR1 SGHRS and CDR2 YFSETQ. V lost 1 base, J lost 5 bases, and 2 bases stayed unmatched. This CDR3 has 14 amino acids. Here the CDR3 DNA reads TGCGCCAGCAGCTTGACAGGGGCAAATGAAAAACTGTTTTTT. Its translation: CASSLTGANEKLFF.

V is TRBV28 and J is TRBJ2-7, with unresolved D. The CDR3 is 14 amino acids. Germline V lookup: CDR1 MDHEN, CDR2 SYDVKM. Trimming pared 3 bases from V and 2 bases from J, leaving 11 bases between. The CDR3 reads CASSFPTPPYEQYF. Here the CDR3 DNA reads TGTGCCAGCAGTTTCCCGACTCCTCCCTACGAGCAGTACTTC.

By frequency in the sample, this clone is medium-sized. The rearrangement uses TRBV20-1 and TRBJ1-2; D call uncertain. The V gene's germline CDR1 is DFQATT and CDR2 SNEGSKA (reference sequence). Trimming removed 7 bases at V and 5 bases at J, with 5 bases between. The CDR3 spans 9 residues. The CDR3 sequence is CSGPYGYTF. CDR3 nucleotides: TGCAGTGGACCGTATGGCTACACCTTC.

V and J are TRBV7-9 and TRBJ2-4; D is tentatively TRBD1 or TRBD2 (5 bases each). This CDR3 has 12 residues. CDR1 and CDR2 (germline): SEHNR, FQNEAQ (reference sequence). The V and J ends lost 3 bases and 9 bases respectively, with 9 bases between them. CDR3 region: CASSFGGGIQYF. The CDR3 nucleotides read TGTGCCAGCAGCTTTGGTGGGGGCATTCAGTACTTC.

The chain joins TRBV30 to TRBJ1-6; D may be TRBD1 (6 bases). Germline CDR1 is GTSNPN and CDR2 is SVGIG (reference sequence). Trimming took off 5 bases at V and 5 bases at J, with 13 bases between the two ends. The length of the CDR3 is 14 residues. The CDR3 here is CAWVGQSNNSPLHF. CDR3 in DNA: TGTGCCTGGGTTGGACAGAGCAATAATTCACCCCTCCACTTT.

The V and J genes are TRBV4-3 and TRBJ2-7, with 11 bases aligning to TRBD1. The germline V gene encodes CDR1 LGHNA and CDR2 YSLEER. V lost 3 bases to trimming and J lost 1 base; unmatched junction nucleotides: 2. The CDR3 spans 15 residues. CDR3 amino acids: CASSQGQGESYEQYF. The CDR3 region has the DNA TGCGCCAGCAGCCAGGGACAGGGGGAATCCTACGAGCAGTACTTC.

The gene calls are TRBV13 and TRBJ2-7; TRBD2 matches at 10 bases. This CDR3 has 16 residues. Germline V CDR1 and CDR2: PRHDT, FYEKMQ (reference sequence). The V gene end was trimmed by 4 bases and the J gene end by 4 bases; junction bases not matched to a gene: 10. The CDR3 loop reads CASSSQASGGRYEQYF. The CDR3 DNA is TGTGCCAGCAGCTCTCAGGCTAGCGGGGGACGGTACGAGCAGTACTTC.

The rearrangement links TRBV7-2 to TRBJ1-3; D not resolved. V was clipped by 1 base and J by 0 bases, with 4 bases between them. Looked up from germline, CDR1 is SGHTA and CDR2 is FQGNSA. This CDR3 has 14 residues. This CDR3 is CASSLDISGNTIYF. CDR3 DNA sequence: TGTGCCAGCAGCTTAGACATCTCTGGAAACACCATATATTTT.

The chain combines TRBV25-1 with TRBJ2-1; D is uncertain. Trimming took 3 bases from V and 6 from J, leaving 12 bases between them. Germline-derived CDR1 and CDR2 are MGHDK and SYGVNS. CDR3 length: 14 residues. This CDR3 is CASSDLLRPNEQFF. CDR3 bases: TGTGCCAGCAGTGACCTACTACGACCCAATGAGCAGTTCTTC.

J is TRBJ1-1 and V is TRBV7-9; D may be TRBD1 (5 bases). The CDR3 covers 14 residues. Per the germline V gene, CDR1 is SEHNR and CDR2 is FQNEAQ (reference sequence). V lost 2 bases to trimming and J lost 1 base, with 8 bases between them. In nucleotides, the CDR3 is TGTGCCAGCAGCTTATTGGGGGAGAACACTGAAGCTTTCTTT. Protein product: CASSLLGENTEAFF.